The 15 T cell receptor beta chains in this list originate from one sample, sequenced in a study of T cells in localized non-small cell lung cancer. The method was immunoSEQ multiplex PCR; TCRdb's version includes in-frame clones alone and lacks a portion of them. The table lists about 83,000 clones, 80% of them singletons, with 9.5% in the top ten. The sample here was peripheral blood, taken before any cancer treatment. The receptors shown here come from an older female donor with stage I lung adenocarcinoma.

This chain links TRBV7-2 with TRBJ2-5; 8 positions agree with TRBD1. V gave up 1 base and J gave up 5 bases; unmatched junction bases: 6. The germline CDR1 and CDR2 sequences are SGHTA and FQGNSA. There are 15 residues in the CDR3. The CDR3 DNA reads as TGTGCCAGCAGCTTAGTTCAGGGGGCAGAGGAGACCCAGTACTTC. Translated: CASSLVQGAEETQYF.

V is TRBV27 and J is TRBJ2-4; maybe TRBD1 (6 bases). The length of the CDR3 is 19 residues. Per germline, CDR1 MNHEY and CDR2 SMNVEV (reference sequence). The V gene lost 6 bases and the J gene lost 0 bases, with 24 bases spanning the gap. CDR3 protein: CASSNLQGSQFLAKNIQYF. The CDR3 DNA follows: TGTGCCAGCAGCAACCTACAGGGATCCCAATTCCTAGCCAAAAACATTCAGTACTTC.

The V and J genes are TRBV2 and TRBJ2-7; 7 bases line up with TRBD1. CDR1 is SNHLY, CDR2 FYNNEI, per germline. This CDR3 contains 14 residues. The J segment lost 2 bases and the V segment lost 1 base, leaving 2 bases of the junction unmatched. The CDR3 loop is CASSEVGQAYEQYF. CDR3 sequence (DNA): TGTGCCAGCAGTGAAGTAGGACAGGCCTACGAGCAGTACTTC.

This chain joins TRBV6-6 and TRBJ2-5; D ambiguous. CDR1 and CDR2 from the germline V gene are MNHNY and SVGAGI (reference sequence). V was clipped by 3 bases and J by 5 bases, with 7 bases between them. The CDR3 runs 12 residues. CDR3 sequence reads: CASSYGKETQYF. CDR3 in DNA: TGTGCCAGCAGTTATGGGAAGGAGACCCAGTACTTC.

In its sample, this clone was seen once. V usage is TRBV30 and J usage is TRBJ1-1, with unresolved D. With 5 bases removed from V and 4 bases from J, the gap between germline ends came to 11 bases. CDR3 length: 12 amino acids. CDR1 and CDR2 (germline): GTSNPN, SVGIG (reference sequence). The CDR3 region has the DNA TGTGCCTGGGACGGAGGCGGCACTGAAGCTTTCTTT. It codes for CAWDGGGTEAFF.

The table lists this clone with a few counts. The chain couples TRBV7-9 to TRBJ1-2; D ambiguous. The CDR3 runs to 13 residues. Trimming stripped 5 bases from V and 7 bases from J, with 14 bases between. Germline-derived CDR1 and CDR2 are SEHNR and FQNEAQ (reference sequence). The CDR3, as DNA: TGTGCCAGCAGCCCCGCGACAACACCTGGCTACACCTTC. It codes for CASSPATTPGYTF.

CDR3: CAWSGNRGYNQPQHF. CDR3 bases: TGTGCCTGGAGTGGGAACAGGGGTTACAATCAGCCCCAGCATTTT. The V and J genes are TRBV30 and TRBJ1-5, with 7 bases identical to TRBD1. The CDR3 sequence is 15 residues long. Germline CDR1 and CDR2: GTSNPN and SVGIG (reference sequence). The ends lost 1 base at V and 3 bases at J; junction bases unmatched: 6. The variable domain in full, with the rest retrieved from reference TRBV30 and TRBJ1-5, is SQTIHQWPATLVQPVGSPLSLECTVEGTSNPNLYWYRQAAGRGLQLLFYSVGIGQISSEVPQNLSASRPQDRQFILSSKKLLLSDSGFYLCAWSGNRGYNQPQHFGDGTRLSIL.

DNA of the CDR3: TGTGCCAGCAGTTACCTCGGAGGAAACACTGAAGCTTTCTTT. Its protein product is CASSYLGGNTEAFF. The J gene is TRBJ1-1, the V gene TRBV6-6; D is undetermined. This CDR3 is built from 14 residues. Deletions cut 2 bases from V and 2 bases from J, with 9 bases between. Germline V gene lookup returns CDR1 MNHNY and CDR2 SVGAGI (reference sequence).

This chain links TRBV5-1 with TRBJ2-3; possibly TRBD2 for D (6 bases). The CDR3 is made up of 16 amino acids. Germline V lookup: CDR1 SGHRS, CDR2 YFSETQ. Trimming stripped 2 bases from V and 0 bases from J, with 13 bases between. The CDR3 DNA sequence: TGCGCCAGCAGCTTAACTAGCCACCCAAGCACAGATACGCAGTATTTT. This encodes CASSLTSHPSTDTQYF. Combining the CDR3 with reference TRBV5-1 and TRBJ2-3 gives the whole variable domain KAGVTQTPRYLIKTRGQQVTLSCSPISGHRSVSWYQQTPGQGLQFLFEYFSETQRNKGNFPGRFSGRQFSNSRSEMNVSTLELGDSALYLCASSLTSHPSTDTQYFGPGTRLTVL.

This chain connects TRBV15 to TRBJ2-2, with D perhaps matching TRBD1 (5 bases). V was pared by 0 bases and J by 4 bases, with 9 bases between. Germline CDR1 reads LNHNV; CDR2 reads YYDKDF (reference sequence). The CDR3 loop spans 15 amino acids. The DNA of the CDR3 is TGTGCCACCAGCAGAGATCTTAGGGGCACCGGGGAGCTGTTTTTT. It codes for CATSRDLRGTGELFF.

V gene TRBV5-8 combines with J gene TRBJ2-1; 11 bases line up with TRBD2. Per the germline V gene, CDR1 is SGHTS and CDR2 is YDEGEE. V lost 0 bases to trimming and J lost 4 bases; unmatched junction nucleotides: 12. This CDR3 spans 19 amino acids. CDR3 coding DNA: TGTGCCAGCAGCTTGGCCGGGCTAGCGGGAGGAATTGGGTACAATGAGCAGTTCTTC. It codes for CASSLAGLAGGIGYNEQFF.

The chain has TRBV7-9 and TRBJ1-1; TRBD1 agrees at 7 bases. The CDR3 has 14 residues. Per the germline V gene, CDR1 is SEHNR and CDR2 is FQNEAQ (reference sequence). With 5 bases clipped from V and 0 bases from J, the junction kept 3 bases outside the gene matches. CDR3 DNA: TGTGCCAGCAGCGCGACAGGGCTGAACACTGAAGCTTTCTTT. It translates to CASSATGLNTEAFF.

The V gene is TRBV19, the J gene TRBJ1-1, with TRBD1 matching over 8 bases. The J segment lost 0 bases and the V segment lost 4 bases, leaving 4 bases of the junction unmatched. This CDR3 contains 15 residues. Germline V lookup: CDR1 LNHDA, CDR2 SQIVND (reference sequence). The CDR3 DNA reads TGTGCCAGTAGTACCCGACAGGGGATGAACACTGAAGCTTTCTTT. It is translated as CASSTRQGMNTEAFF.

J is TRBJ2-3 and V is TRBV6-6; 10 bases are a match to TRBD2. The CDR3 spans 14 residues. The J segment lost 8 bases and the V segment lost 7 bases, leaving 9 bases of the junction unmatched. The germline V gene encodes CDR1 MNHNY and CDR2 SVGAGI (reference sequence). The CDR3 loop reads CASTLAGGSSTQYF. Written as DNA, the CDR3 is TGTGCCAGCACCTTAGCGGGGGGTTCGAGTACGCAGTATTTT.

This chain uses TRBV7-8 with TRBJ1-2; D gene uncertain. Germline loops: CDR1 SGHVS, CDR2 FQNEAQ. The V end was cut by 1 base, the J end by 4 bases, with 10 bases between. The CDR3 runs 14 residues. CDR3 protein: CASSLGARIYGYTF. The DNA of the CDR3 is TGTGCCAGCAGCTTAGGGGCGCGGATCTATGGCTACACCTTC.